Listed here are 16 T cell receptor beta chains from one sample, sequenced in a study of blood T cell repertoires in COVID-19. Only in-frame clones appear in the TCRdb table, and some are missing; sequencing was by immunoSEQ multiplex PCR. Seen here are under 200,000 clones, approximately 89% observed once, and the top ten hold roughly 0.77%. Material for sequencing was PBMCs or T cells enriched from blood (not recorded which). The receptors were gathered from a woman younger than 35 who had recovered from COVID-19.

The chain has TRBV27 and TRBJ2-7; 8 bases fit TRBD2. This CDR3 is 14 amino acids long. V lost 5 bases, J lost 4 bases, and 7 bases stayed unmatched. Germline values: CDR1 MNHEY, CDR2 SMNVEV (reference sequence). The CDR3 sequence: CASSAAGAGYEQYF. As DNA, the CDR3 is TGTGCCAGCAGTGCAGCGGGAGCTGGTTACGAGCAGTACTTC.

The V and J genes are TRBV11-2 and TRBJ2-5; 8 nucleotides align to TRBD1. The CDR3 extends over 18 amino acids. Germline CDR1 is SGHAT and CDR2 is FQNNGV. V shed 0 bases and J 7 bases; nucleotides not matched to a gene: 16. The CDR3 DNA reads TGTGCCAGCAGCTTAGAACACCGACAGGGGTCTTCCCTAATGACCCAGTACTTC. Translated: CASSLEHRQGSSLMTQYF.

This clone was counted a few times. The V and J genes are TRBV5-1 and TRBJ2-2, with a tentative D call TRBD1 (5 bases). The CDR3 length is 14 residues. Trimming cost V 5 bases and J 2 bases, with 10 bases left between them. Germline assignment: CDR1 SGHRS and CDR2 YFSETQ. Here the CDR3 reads CASRDSLNTGELFF. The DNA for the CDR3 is TGCGCCAGCAGAGACAGCCTTAACACCGGGGAGCTGTTTTTT.

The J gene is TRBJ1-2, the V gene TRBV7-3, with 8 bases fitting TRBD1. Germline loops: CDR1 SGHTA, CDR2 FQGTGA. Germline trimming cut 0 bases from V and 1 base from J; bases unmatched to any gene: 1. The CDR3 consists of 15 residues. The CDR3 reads CASSLTGQGNYGYTF. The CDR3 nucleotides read TGTGCCAGCAGCTTAACAGGACAGGGTAACTATGGCTACACCTTC.

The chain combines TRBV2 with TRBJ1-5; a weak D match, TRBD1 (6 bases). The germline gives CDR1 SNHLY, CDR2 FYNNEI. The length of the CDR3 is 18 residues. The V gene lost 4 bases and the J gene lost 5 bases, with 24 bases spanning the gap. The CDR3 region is CASSVERYGGDSDQPQHF. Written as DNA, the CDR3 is TGTGCCAGCAGTGTCGAGAGATATGGGGGCGATTCGGATCAGCCCCAGCATTTT.

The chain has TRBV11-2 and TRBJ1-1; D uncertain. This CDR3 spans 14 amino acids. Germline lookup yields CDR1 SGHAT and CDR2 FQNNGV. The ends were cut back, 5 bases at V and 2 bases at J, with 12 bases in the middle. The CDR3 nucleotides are TGTGCCAGCAGCCCCGGACTGTTTAACACTGAAGCTTTCTTT. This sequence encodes CASSPGLFNTEAFF. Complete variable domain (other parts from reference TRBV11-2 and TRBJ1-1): EAGVAQSPRYKIIEKRQSVAFWCNPISGHATLYWYQQILGQGPKLLIQFQNNGVVDDSQLPKDRFSAERLKGVDSTLKIQPAKLEDSAVYLCASSPGLFNTEAFFGQGTRLTVV.

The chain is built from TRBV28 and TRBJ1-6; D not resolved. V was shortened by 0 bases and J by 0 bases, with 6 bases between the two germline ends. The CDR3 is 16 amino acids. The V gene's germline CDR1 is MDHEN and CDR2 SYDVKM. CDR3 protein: CASSLWPGSYNSPLHF. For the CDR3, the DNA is TGTGCCAGCAGTTTATGGCCAGGCTCCTATAATTCACCCCTCCACTTT. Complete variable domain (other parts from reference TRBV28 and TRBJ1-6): DVKVTQSSRYLVKRTGEKVFLECVQDMDHENMFWYRQDPGLGLRLIYFSYDVKMKEKGDIPEGYSVSREKKERFSLILESASTNQTSMYLCASSLWPGSYNSPLHFGNGTRLTVT.

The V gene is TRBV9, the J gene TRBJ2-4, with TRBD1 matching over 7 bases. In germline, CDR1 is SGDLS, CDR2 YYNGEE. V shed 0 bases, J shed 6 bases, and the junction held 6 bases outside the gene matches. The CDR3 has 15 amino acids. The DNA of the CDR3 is TGTGCCAGCAGCGTAGGTAGGGGGCGCGGAAACATTCAGTACTTC. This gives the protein CASSVGRGRGNIQYF.

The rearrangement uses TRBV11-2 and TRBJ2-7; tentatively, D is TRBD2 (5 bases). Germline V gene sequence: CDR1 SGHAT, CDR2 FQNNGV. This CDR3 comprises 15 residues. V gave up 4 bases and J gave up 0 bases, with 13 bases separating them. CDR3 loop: CASSSIRGFSYEQYF. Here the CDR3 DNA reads TGTGCCAGCAGCTCTATTCGGGGTTTCTCCTACGAGCAGTACTTC.

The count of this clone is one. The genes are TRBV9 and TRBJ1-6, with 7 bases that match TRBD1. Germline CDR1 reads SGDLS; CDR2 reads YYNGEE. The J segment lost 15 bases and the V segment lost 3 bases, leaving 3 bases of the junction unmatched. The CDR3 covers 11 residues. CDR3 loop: CASSDTGVLHF. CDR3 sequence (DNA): TGTGCCAGCAGCGATACAGGGGTCCTCCACTTT.

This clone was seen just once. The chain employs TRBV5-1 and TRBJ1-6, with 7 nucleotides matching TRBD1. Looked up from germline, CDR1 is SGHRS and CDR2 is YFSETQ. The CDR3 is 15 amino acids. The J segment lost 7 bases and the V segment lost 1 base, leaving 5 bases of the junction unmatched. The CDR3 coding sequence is TGCGCCAGCAGCTTGACCGGGACAGAGAATTCACCCCTCCACTTT. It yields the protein CASSLTGTENSPLHF. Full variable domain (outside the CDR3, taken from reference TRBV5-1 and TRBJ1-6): KAGVTQTPRYLIKTRGQQVTLSCSPISGHRSVSWYQQTPGQGLQFLFEYFSETQRNKGNFPGRFSGRQFSNSRSEMNVSTLELGDSALYLCASSLTGTENSPLHFGNGTRLTVT.

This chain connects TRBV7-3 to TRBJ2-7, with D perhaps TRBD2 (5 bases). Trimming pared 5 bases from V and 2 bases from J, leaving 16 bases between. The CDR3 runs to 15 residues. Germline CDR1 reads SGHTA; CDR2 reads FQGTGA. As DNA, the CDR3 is TGTGCCAGCAGCCCCGGCGGAGGAATAGCCTACGAGCAGTACTTC. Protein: CASSPGGGIAYEQYF.

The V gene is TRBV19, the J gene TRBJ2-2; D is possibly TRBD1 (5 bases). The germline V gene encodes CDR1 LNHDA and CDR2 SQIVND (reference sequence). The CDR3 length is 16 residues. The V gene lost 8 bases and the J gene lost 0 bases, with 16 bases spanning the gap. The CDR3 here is CASARVGQTNTGELFF. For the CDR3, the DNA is TGTGCCAGTGCGCGTGTGGGGCAGACGAACACCGGGGAGCTGTTTTTT.

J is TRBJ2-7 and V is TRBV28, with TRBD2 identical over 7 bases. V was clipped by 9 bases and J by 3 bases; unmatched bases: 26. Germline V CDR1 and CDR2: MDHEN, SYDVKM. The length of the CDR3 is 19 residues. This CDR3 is CARTFASLRGGRRYYEQYF. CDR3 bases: TGTGCCAGAACTTTCGCCTCCCTAAGGGGAGGGCGGAGGTACTACGAGCAGTACTTC.

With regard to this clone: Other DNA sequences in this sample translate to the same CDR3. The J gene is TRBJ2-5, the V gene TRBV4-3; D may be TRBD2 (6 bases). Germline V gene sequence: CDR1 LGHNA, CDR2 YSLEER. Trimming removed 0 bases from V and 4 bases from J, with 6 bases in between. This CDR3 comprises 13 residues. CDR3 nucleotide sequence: TGCGCCAGCAGCCAAGAGGGGGGAGAGACCCAGTACTTC. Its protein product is CASSQEGGETQYF.

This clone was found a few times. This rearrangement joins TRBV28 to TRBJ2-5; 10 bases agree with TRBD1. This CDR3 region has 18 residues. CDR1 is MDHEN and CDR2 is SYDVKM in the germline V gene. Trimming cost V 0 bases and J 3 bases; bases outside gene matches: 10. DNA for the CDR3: TGTGCCAGCAGTTTATGGACCTCCGGGACAGGGGCCGAAGAGACCCAGTACTTC. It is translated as CASSLWTSGTGAEETQYF.